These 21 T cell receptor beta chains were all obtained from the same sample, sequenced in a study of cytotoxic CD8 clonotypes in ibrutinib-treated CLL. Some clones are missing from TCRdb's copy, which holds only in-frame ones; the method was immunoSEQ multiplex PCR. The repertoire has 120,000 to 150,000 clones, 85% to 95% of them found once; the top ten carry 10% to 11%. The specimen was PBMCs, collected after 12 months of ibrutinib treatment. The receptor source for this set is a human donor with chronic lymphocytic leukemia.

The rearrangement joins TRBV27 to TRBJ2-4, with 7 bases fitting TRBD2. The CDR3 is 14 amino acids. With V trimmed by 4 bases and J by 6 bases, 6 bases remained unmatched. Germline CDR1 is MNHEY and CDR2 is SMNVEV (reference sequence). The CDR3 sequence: CASSSPGGPNIQYF. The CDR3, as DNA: TGTGCCAGCAGTTCCCCGGGAGGCCCAAACATTCAGTACTTC.

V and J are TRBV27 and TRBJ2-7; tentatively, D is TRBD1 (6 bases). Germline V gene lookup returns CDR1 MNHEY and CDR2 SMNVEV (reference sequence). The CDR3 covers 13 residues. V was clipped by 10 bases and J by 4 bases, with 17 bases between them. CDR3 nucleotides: TGTGCCACCCGCAATACAGGGAATTACGAGCAGTACTTC. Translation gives CATRNTGNYEQYF.

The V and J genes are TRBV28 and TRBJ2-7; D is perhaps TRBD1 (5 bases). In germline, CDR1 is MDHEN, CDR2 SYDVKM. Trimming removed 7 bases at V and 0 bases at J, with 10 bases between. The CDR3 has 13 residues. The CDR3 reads CASTAGISYEQYF. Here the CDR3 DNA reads TGTGCCAGCACCGCAGGGATCTCCTACGAGCAGTACTTC.

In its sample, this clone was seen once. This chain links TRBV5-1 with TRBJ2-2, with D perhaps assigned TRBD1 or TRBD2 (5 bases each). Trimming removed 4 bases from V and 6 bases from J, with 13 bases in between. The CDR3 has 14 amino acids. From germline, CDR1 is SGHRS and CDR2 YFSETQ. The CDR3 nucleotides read TGCGCCAGCAGCAAGGGCCTGGGGGCCGGGGAGCTGTTTTTT. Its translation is CASSKGLGAGELFF.

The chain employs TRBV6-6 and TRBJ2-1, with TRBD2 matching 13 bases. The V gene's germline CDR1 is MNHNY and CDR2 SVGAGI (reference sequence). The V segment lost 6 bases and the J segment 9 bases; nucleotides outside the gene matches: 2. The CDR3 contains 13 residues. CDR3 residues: CASRGLAGIEQFF. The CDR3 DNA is TGTGCCAGCAGGGGACTAGCGGGAATTGAGCAGTTCTTC.

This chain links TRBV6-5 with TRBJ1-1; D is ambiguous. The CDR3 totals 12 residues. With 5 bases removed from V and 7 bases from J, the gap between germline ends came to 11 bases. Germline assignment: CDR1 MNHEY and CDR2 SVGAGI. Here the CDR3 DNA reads TGTGCCAGCAGTGACCAGAGGCTTGAAGCTTTCTTT. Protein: CASSDQRLEAFF.

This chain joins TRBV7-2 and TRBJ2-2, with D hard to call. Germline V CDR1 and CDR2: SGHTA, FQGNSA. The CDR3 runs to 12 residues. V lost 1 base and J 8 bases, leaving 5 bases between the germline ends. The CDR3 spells CASSLGWGELFF. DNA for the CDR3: TGTGCCAGCAGCTTAGGGTGGGGGGAGCTGTTTTTT.

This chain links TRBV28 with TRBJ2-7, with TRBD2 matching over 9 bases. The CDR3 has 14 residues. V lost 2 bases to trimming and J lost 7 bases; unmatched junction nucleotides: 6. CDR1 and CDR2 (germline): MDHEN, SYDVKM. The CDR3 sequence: CASSLGLAGTEQYF. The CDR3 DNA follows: TGTGCCAGCAGTTTAGGGCTAGCGGGGACAGAGCAGTACTTC. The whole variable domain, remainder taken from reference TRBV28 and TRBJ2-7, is DVKVTQSSRYLVKRTGEKVFLECVQDMDHENMFWYRQDPGLGLRLIYFSYDVKMKEKGDIPEGYSVSREKKERFSLILESASTNQTSMYLCASSLGLAGTEQYFGPGTRLTVT.

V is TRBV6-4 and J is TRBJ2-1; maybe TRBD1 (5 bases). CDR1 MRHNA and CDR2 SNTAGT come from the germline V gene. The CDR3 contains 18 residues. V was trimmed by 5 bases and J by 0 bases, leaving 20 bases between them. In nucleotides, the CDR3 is TGTGCCAGCAGTCCGTTCTCCCGAGAACAGGCCTCCTACAATGAGCAGTTCTTC. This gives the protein CASSPFSREQASYNEQFF.

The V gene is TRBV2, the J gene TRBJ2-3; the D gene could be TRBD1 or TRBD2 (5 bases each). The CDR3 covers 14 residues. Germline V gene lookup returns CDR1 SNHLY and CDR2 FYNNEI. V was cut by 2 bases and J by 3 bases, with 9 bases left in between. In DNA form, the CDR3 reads TGTGCCAGCAGTGAATGGGGGAGTACAGATACGCAGTATTTT. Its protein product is CASSEWGSTDTQYF.

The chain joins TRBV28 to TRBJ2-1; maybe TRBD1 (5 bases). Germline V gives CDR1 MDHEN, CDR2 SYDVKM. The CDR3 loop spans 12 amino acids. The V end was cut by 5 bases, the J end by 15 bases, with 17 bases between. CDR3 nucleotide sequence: TGTGCCAGCAGTCTCAGCCGCGCCACAGGGTTCTTC. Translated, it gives CASSLSRATGFF.

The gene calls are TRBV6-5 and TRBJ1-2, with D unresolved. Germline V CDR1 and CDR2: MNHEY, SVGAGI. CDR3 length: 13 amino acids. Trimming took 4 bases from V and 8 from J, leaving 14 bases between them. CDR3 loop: CASSLDFTGGYTF. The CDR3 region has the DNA TGTGCCAGCAGTTTGGACTTTACCGGGGGCTACACCTTC.

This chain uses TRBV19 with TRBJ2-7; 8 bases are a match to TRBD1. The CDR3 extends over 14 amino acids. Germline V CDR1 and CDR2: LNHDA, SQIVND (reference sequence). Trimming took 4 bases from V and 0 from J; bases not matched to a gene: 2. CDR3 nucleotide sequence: TGTGCCAGTAGTACTACAGGGGGCTCCTACGAGCAGTACTTC. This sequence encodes CASSTTGGSYEQYF.

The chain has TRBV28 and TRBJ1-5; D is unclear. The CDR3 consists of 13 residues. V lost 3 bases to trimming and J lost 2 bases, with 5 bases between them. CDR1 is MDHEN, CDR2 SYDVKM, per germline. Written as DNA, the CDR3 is TGTGCCAGCAGTTTCGGTGGCAATCAGCCCCAGCATTTT. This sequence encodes CASSFGGNQPQHF.

DNA for the CDR3: TGTGCCAGCAGTGAGGACCCCAGGGGGCAAGAGACCCAGTACTTC. Translating gives CASSEDPRGQETQYF. This sequence joins TRBV28 and TRBJ2-5; 7 nucleotides agree with TRBD1. CDR1 is MDHEN, CDR2 SYDVKM, per germline. This CDR3 contains 15 residues. Germline trimming cut 5 bases from V and 2 bases from J; bases unmatched to any gene: 8.

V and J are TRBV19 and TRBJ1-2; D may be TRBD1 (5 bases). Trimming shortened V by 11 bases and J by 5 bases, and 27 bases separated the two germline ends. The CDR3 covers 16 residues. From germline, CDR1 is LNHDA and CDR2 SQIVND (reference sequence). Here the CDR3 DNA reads TGTGCCCGCGGGGCCGGGAGTGGCCGTGGGGGGTATGGCTACACCTTC. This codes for CARGAGSGRGGYGYTF.

As DNA, the CDR3 is TGTGCCAGCTCCGCAGGGTTGGACGAGACCCAGTACTTC. Translation: CASSAGLDETQYF. The chain combines TRBV18 with TRBJ2-5, with D perhaps matching TRBD1 (5 bases). Looked up from germline, CDR1 is KGHSH and CDR2 is LQKENI. With 6 bases removed from V and 5 bases from J, the gap between germline ends came to 13 bases. The CDR3 length is 13 residues.

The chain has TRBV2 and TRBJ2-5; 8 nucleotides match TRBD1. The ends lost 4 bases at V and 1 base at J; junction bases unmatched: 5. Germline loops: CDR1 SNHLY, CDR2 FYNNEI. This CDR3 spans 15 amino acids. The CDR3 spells CASSVGRGLQETQYF. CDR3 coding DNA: TGTGCCAGCAGTGTAGGCAGGGGGCTCCAAGAGACCCAGTACTTC.

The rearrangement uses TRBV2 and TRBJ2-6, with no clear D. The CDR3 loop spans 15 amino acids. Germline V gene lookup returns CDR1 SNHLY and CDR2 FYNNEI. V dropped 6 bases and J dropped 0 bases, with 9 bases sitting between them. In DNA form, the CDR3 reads TGTGCCAGCAGCCCACAGCCCTCTGGGGCCAACGTCCTGACTTTC. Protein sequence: CASSPQPSGANVLTF.

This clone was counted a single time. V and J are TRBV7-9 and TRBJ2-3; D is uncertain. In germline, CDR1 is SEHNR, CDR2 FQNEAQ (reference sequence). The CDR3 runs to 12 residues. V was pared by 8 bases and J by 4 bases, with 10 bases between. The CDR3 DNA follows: TGTGCCAGCCGCCATACGGCAGATACGCAGTATTTT. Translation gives CASRHTADTQYF.

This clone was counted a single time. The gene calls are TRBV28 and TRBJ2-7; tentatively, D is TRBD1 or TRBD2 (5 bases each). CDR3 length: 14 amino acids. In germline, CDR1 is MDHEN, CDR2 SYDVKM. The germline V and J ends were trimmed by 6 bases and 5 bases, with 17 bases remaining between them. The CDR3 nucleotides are TGTGCCAGCAGCCCCCCCAGGGAGAGCCACGAGCAGTACTTC. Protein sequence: CASSPPRESHEQYF. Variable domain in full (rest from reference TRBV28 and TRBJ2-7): DVKVTQSSRYLVKRTGEKVFLECVQDMDHENMFWYRQDPGLGLRLIYFSYDVKMKEKGDIPEGYSVSREKKERFSLILESASTNQTSMYLCASSPPRESHEQYFGPGTRLTVT.